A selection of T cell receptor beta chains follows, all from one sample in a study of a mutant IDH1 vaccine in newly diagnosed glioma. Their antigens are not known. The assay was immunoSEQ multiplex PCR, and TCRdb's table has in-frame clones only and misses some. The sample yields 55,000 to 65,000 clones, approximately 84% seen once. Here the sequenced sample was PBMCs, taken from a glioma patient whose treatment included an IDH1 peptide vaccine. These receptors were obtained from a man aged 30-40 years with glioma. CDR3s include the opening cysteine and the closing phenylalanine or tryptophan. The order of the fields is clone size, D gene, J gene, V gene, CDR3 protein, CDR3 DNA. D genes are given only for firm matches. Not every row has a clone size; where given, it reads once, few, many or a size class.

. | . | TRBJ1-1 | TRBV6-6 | CASRPGATEAFF | TGTGCCAGCAGACCGGGGGCAACTGAAGCTTTCTTT
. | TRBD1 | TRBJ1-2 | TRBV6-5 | CASSPGTAQTGYTF | TGTGCCAGCAGCCCCGGGACAGCCCAAACGGGCTACACCTTC
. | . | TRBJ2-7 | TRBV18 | CASSPEAGGAYEQYF | TGTGCCAGCTCACCAGAGGCAGGAGGGGCCTACGAGCAGTACTTC
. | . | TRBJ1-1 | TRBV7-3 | CASSPQPTLNTEAFF | TGTGCCAGCAGCCCACAGCCCACACTGAACACTGAAGCTTTCTTT
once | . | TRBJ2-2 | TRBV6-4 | CASSDGDTGELFF | TGTGCCAGCAGTGACGGGGACACCGGGGAGCTGTTTTTT
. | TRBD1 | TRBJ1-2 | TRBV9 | CASSVALTDRVALGYTF | TGTGCCAGCAGCGTAGCGTTAACGGACAGGGTCGCCCTGGGCTACACCTTC
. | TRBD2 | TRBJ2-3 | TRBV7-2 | CASSFGPGLGVDTQYF | TGTGCCAGCAGCTTTGGACCGGGACTAGGAGTAGATACGCAGTATTTT
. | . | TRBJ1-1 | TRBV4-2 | CASGRPSLYTEAFF | TGTGCCAGCGGCCGTCCGTCTCTTTACACTGAAGCTTTCTTT
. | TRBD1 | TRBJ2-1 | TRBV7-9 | CASSLGGTGIGSEQFF | TGTGCCAGCAGCTTAGGAGGGACAGGGATCGGTAGTGAGCAGTTCTTC
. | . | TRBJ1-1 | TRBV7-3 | CASSPRVRAEAFF | TGTGCCAGCAGCCCCCGGGTAAGAGCTGAGGCTTTCTTT
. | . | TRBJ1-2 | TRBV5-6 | CASSFIGPAGDYGYTF | TGTGCCAGCAGCTTTATAGGCCCGGCCGGGGACTATGGCTACACCTTC
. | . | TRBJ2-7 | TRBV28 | CASSTRGGWNYEQYF | TGTGCCAGCAGTACCCGGGGTGGGTGGAACTACGAGCAGTACTTC
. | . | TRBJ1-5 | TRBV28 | CASRVGGDKPQHF | TGTGCCAGCAGGGTGGGGGGCGATAAGCCCCAGCATTTT
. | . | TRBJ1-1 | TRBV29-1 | CSVVRRPNTEAFF | TGCAGCGTTGTGCGCCGACCCAACACTGAAGCTTTCTTT
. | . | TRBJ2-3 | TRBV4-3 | CASSPSRTLGFTDTQYF | TGCGCCAGCAGCCCCTCTAGGACCCTAGGCTTCACAGATACGCAGTATTTT
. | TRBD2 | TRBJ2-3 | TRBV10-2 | CASSVSGRADTQYF | TGCGCCAGCAGTGTGAGCGGGAGAGCAGATACGCAGTATTTT
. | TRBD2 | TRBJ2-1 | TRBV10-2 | CASSDLAGILNEQFF | TGCGCCAGCAGTGACCTAGCGGGGATCCTCAATGAGCAGTTCTTC
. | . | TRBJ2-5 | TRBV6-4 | CASNRQVRLETQYF | TGTGCCAGCAATAGACAGGTTCGGTTGGAGACCCAGTACTTC
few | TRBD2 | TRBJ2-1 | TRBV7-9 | CASSLALAGSYNEQFF | TGTGCCAGCAGCTTAGCTCTAGCGGGAAGCTACAATGAGCAGTTCTTC
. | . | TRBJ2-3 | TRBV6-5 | CASSFLPTGRTDTQYF | TGTGCCAGCAGTTTTCTTCCGACAGGCCGCACAGATACGCAGTATTTT
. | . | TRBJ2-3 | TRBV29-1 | CSVVGGSTDTQYF | TGCAGCGTTGTGGGGGGCTCGACAGATACGCAGTATTTT
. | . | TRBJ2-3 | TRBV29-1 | CSAPTVQGGTQYF | TGCAGCGCCCCAACCGTTCAGGGGGGTACGCAGTATTTT
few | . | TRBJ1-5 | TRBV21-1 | CASSKERPNKGGQPQHF | TGTGCCAGCAGCAAAGAACGCCCGAACAAAGGCGGTCAGCCCCAGCATTTT
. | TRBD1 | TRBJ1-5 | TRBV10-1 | CARSLRGQNQPQHF | TGCGCCAGATCGTTGAGGGGGCAGAATCAGCCCCAGCATTTT
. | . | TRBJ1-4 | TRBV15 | CATSRDSGTFEKLFF | TGTGCCACCAGCAGAGATTCGGGGACATTTGAAAAACTGTTTTTT
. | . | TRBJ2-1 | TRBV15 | CATSRVFGQVLYNEQFF | TGTGCCACCAGCAGAGTATTTGGGCAGGTCTTATACAATGAGCAGTTCTTC
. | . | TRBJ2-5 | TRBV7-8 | CASSLRLGGETQYF | TGTGCCAGCAGCCTACGCCTGGGAGGAGAGACCCAGTACTTC
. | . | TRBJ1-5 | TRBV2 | CASSPGTGTLPQHF | TGTGCCAGCAGTCCAGGGACGGGGACATTGCCCCAGCATTTT
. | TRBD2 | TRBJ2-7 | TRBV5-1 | CASSLEGSGRAKFREQYF | TGCGCCAGCAGCTTGGAGGGTAGCGGGAGGGCGAAATTTCGCGAGCAGTACTTC
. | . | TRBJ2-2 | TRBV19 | CASIGSGELFF | TGTGCCAGTATTGGGTCCGGGGAGCTGTTTTTT
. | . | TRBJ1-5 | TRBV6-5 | CASSYSSNQPQHF | TGTGCCAGCAGTTACAGTAGCAATCAGCCCCAGCATTTT
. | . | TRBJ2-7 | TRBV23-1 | CASTWMGRGYEQYF | TGCGCCAGCACCTGGATGGGCAGGGGCTACGAGCAGTACTTC
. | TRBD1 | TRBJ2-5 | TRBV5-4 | CASSPGQGAWETQYF | TGTGCCAGCAGCCCGGGACAGGGGGCATGGGAGACCCAGTACTTC
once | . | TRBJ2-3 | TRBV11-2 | CASSFLRTQYF | TGTGCCAGCAGCTTCTTAAGAACGCAGTATTTT
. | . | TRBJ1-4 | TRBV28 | CASTSTRVAEKLFF | TGTGCCAGCACCTCTACTAGGGTTGCTGAAAAACTGTTTTTT
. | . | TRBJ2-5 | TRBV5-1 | CASSLQGWETQYF | TGCGCCAGCAGCTTACAGGGATGGGAGACCCAGTACTTC
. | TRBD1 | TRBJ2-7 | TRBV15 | CATSAGTGGYEQYF | TGTGCCACCAGCGCCGGGACAGGGGGCTACGAGCAGTACTTC
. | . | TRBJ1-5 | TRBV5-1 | CASSKTGQPQHF | TGCGCCAGCAGCAAAACAGGACAGCCCCAGCATTTT
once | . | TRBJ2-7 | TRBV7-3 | CASSLNVGREQYF | TGTGCCAGCAGCTTAAATGTAGGGAGGGAGCAGTACTTC
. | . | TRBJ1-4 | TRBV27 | CASSPWGGNEKLFF | TGTGCCAGCAGTCCCTGGGGGGGAAATGAAAAACTGTTTTTT
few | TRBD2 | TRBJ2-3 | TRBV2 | CASSAAGGDADTQYF | TGTGCCAGCAGTGCAGCGGGGGGGGACGCAGATACGCAGTATTTT
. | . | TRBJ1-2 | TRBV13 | CASSLGTLSTDIYGYTF | TGTGCCAGCAGCTTAGGAACCTTATCGACAGACATCTATGGCTACACCTTC
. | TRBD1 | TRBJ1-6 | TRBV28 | CASSFHDRANSPLHF | TGTGCCAGCAGTTTCCACGACAGGGCCAATTCACCCCTCCACTTT
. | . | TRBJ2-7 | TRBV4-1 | CASSLTETYEQYF | TGCGCCAGCTCTTTGACGGAGACCTACGAGCAGTACTTC
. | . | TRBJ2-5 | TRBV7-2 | CASSPLRPTDTPDKETQYF | TGTGCCAGCAGCCCCTTAAGGCCGACGGACACCCCGGACAAAGAGACCCAGTACTTC
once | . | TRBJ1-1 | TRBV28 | CASSLPGHPVGAFF | TGTGCCAGCAGTCTTCCGGGACACCCGGTTGGAGCTTTCTTT